A single sample is the source of the 32 T cell receptor beta chains below, sequenced in a study of blood T cell repertoires in COVID-19. Some clones are missing from TCRdb's copy, which holds only in-frame ones; the method was immunoSEQ multiplex PCR. This table holds roughly 330,000 clones, 70% to 90% found once. The material sequenced was PBMCs or T cells enriched from blood (not recorded which). The receptors come from a woman in her 30s who had recovered from COVID-19.

This clone occurred a few times. The V call is TRBV4-1, the J call TRBJ2-7; TRBD1 aligns across 9 bases. The CDR3 totals 16 residues. Germline CDR1 MGHRA, CDR2 YSYEKL. V shed 3 bases and J 6 bases; nucleotides not matched to a gene: 12. The CDR3 protein is CASSHSPGQGTGEQYF. CDR3 nucleotide sequence: TGCGCCAGCAGCCATTCTCCGGGACAGGGTACTGGCGAGCAGTACTTC.

This chain uses TRBV18 with TRBJ2-7; no definite D call. V lost 2 bases, J lost 4 bases, and 6 bases lay in between. The CDR3 has 12 amino acids. Germline V gene lookup returns CDR1 KGHSH and CDR2 LQKENI. The CDR3 coding sequence is TGTGCCAGCTCACCAATCGGGTACGAGCAGTACTTC. This sequence encodes CASSPIGYEQYF.

The V gene is TRBV7-6, the J gene TRBJ1-4; TRBD1 agrees at 9 bases. CDR3 size: 15 residues. After removal of 5 bases from V and 8 bases from J, the junction contained 9 bases not matched to a gene. CDR1 and CDR2 (germline): SGHVS, FNYEAQ. The CDR3 here is CASSPYRDREEKLFF. The CDR3 DNA sequence: TGTGCCAGCAGCCCTTACCGGGACAGGGAGGAAAAACTGTTTTTT.

V gene TRBV5-1 combines with J gene TRBJ1-2, with 11 nucleotides matching TRBD1. The germline V gene encodes CDR1 SGHRS and CDR2 YFSETQ. V was pared by 2 bases and J by 5 bases, with 8 bases of the junction left unmatched. CDR3 size: 16 residues. For the CDR3, the DNA is TGCGCCAGCAGCTTCTCAACGGGACAGGGGGTATATGGCTACACCTTC. Protein: CASSFSTGQGVYGYTF.

This clone was seen once. The rearrangement joins TRBV19 to TRBJ2-1, with D perhaps matching TRBD2 (6 bases). The V end lost 1 base, the J end lost 0 bases, and 13 bases lay between the germline ends. This CDR3 is 17 amino acids long. Germline CDR1 is LNHDA and CDR2 is SQIVND (reference sequence). The CDR3 region has the DNA TGTGCCAGTAGTATAGTAAACGGGGGAGCCTCCTACAATGAGCAGTTCTTC. Amino acid sequence: CASSIVNGGASYNEQFF.

In DNA form, the CDR3 reads TGTGCCAGCAGTGGGGGTGACAGGTCCTACGAGCAGTACTTC. This encodes CASSGGDRSYEQYF. The chain combines TRBV6-2 or TRBV6-3 with TRBJ2-7; possible D gene TRBD1, 6 bases. The germline gives CDR1 MNHEY, CDR2 SVGEGT. This CDR3 has 14 amino acids. The V and J ends lost 5 bases and 1 base respectively, with 12 bases between them.

J is TRBJ1-2 and V is TRBV11-2; possible D gene TRBD1, 6 bases. CDR1 and CDR2 (germline): SGHAT, FQNNGV. The ends were cut back, 7 bases at V and 6 bases at J, with 12 bases in the middle. The CDR3 extends over 12 amino acids. This CDR3 reads CASTQGGHGYTF. Here the CDR3 DNA reads TGTGCCAGCACCCAAGGGGGTCATGGCTACACCTTC.

In its sample, this clone was seen once. V and J are TRBV30 and TRBJ2-7, with 10 bases matching TRBD1. In germline, CDR1 is GTSNPN, CDR2 SVGIG (reference sequence). V was clipped by 5 bases and J by 4 bases; unmatched bases: 5. The CDR3 extends over 13 amino acids. Here the CDR3 reads CAWRGDRGYEQYF. CDR3 coding DNA: TGTGCCTGGCGGGGGGACAGGGGATACGAGCAGTACTTC.

In nucleotides, the CDR3 is TGTGCCAGCAGTGGACAGGGGGCCGCGGAAAAACTGTTTTTT. This translates into CASSGQGAAEKLFF. V and J are TRBV2 and TRBJ1-4; TRBD1 agrees at 10 bases. V trimming: 4 bases; J trimming: 8 bases; junction bases outside the gene matches: 4. The CDR3 length is 14 residues. CDR1 SNHLY and CDR2 FYNNEI come from the germline V gene.

The chain recombines TRBV30 with TRBJ2-2; 8 positions agree with TRBD1. V lost 3 bases and J lost 4; bases outside the gene matches: 7. The CDR3 runs to 15 residues. Germline CDR1 GTSNPN, CDR2 SVGIG (reference sequence). For the CDR3, the DNA is TGTGCCTGGAGCCGGACAGGGTTGGCCACCGGGGAGCTGTTTTTT. Its protein is CAWSRTGLATGELFF.

The CDR3 spells CASSESDSLLGGYTF. In DNA, the CDR3 is TGTGCCAGCAGTGAGTCGGACAGCCTCCTGGGGGGCTACACCTTC. The V and J genes are TRBV6-1 and TRBJ1-2, with D maybe TRBD1 (6 bases). Looked up from germline, CDR1 is MNHNS and CDR2 is SASEGT. CDR3 length: 15 amino acids. V lost 3 bases and J lost 8, with 19 bases in between.

V is TRBV7-2 and J is TRBJ2-2; 10 bases match TRBD2. Germline trimming cut 1 base from V and 5 bases from J; bases unmatched to any gene: 4. Per germline, CDR1 SGHTA and CDR2 FQGNSA. The CDR3 sequence is 16 residues long. The CDR3 region has the DNA TGTGCCAGCAGCTTAGGACTAGCGGGCGGGACCGGGGAGCTGTTTTTT. Its translation is CASSLGLAGGTGELFF.

J is TRBJ1-2 and V is TRBV10-3; 8 nucleotides line up with TRBD1. CDR1 ENHRY and CDR2 SYGVKD come from the germline V gene. The CDR3 runs 14 residues. Trimming at V came to 3 bases and at J to 8 bases, leaving 8 bases not matched to a gene. DNA for the CDR3: TGTGCCATCAGTGATTCGGGACAGGCCTCCGGCTACACCTTC. Protein product: CAISDSGQASGYTF.

This chain joins TRBV18 and TRBJ1-2; 10 bases match TRBD1. The CDR3 covers 17 residues. Germline lookup yields CDR1 KGHSH and CDR2 LQKENI. V was clipped by 2 bases and J by 0 bases; unmatched bases: 6. The CDR3 region is CASSPNGGQGTNYGYTF. The DNA of the CDR3 is TGTGCCAGCTCACCAAACGGGGGACAGGGGACTAACTATGGCTACACCTTC.

This clone was detected only once. V gene TRBV10-2 combines with J gene TRBJ2-7; 9 nucleotides line up with TRBD1. With 9 bases clipped from V and 5 bases from J, the junction kept 8 bases outside the gene matches. This CDR3 has 13 amino acids. Germline V lookup: CDR1 WSHSY, CDR2 SAAADI. In nucleotides, the CDR3 is TGCGCCAGTAACCGGGACAGGGTACACGAGCAGTACTTC. Its protein is CASNRDRVHEQYF.

The J gene is TRBJ2-2, the V gene TRBV5-5; no clear D gene. The length of the CDR3 is 17 residues. V lost 2 bases and J 5 bases, leaving 19 bases between the germline ends. Germline CDR1 and CDR2: SGHKS and YYEKEE (reference sequence). The DNA of the CDR3 is TGTGCCAGCAGCTTCGCCAGGATGAACTTAGGAACCGGGGAGCTGTTTTTT. As protein: CASSFARMNLGTGELFF.

The chain has TRBV9 and TRBJ2-1; possible D gene TRBD1, 5 bases. The germline V gene has CDR1 SGDLS and CDR2 YYNGEE. The CDR3 runs 15 residues. The V gene lost 3 bases and the J gene lost 7 bases, with 17 bases spanning the gap. The CDR3 is CASSAQGSLLNEQFF. The CDR3 bases are TGTGCCAGCAGCGCGCAGGGTTCGCTGTTGAATGAGCAGTTCTTC.

This clone was detected only once. This sequence joins TRBV2 and TRBJ1-5, with D maybe TRBD1 (5 bases). This CDR3 comprises 16 residues. Germline V CDR1 and CDR2: SNHLY, FYNNEI. The germline V and J ends were trimmed by 2 bases and 7 bases, with 18 bases remaining between them. CDR3 sequence (DNA): TGTGCCAGCAGTGAATCTGGAGGGGCTAGAGCCCAGCCCCAGCATTTT. The encoded protein is CASSESGGARAQPQHF.

The genes are TRBV19 and TRBJ1-3, with 7 bases lining up with TRBD1. V lost 8 bases to trimming and J lost 4 bases; unmatched junction nucleotides: 2. CDR3 size: 12 residues. Per the germline V gene, CDR1 is LNHDA and CDR2 is SQIVND (reference sequence). CDR3 in amino acids: CASRDRGNTIYF. CDR3 nucleotide sequence: TGTGCCAGTCGGGACAGAGGAAACACCATATATTTT.

This chain links TRBV4-3 with TRBJ2-2; weak D call: TRBD1 (6 bases). The CDR3 totals 17 residues. Germline CDR1 LGHNA, CDR2 YSLEER. V lost 0 bases to trimming and J lost 4 bases, with 15 bases between them. The CDR3 DNA follows: TGCGCCAGCAGCCAAGATTTAAACAGGGAGAGCACCGGGGAGCTGTTTTTT. It is translated as CASSQDLNRESTGELFF.

V is TRBV30 and J is TRBJ1-5, with D possibly being TRBD1 (5 bases). The CDR3 spans 15 residues. Trimming stripped 0 bases from V and 11 bases from J, with 20 bases between. Germline V CDR1 and CDR2: GTSNPN, SVGIG (reference sequence). For the CDR3, the DNA is TGTGCCTGGAGTGTAGGGGTCAGAGAAAATGGGGCCCAGCATTTT. It codes for CAWSVGVRENGAQHF.

The chain links TRBV5-1 to TRBJ2-7; 7 bases are a match to TRBD1. The CDR3 contains 15 residues. Trimming removed 0 bases from V and 3 bases from J; junction bases left unmatched: 6. Per germline, CDR1 SGHRS and CDR2 YFSETQ. CDR3 region: CASSLAETGLYEQYF. The CDR3 coding sequence is TGCGCCAGCAGCTTGGCCGAGACAGGGCTCTACGAGCAGTACTTC.

This clone occurred a few times. V usage is TRBV5-4 and J usage is TRBJ1-1; tentatively, D is TRBD1 (5 bases). Germline CDR1 is SGHNT and CDR2 is YYREEE (reference sequence). CDR3 length: 13 residues. V shed 7 bases and J shed 3 bases, with 13 bases lying between them. The CDR3 region is CASGTRVHTEAFF. CDR3 bases: TGTGCCAGCGGCACCAGGGTGCACACTGAAGCTTTCTTT.

The chain recombines TRBV2 with TRBJ1-6, with D perhaps TRBD1 (6 bases). CDR3 size: 12 residues. V was shortened by 9 bases and J by 13 bases, with 16 bases between the two germline ends. Germline CDR1 is SNHLY and CDR2 is FYNNEI. The CDR3 loop is CARGGAFGPLHF. In DNA form, the CDR3 reads TGTGCCAGGGGGGGGGCCTTTGGGCCCCTCCACTTT.

The rearrangement uses TRBV11-2 and TRBJ2-5, with TRBD2 matching over 9 bases. The CDR3 loop spans 16 amino acids. Germline CDR1 and CDR2: SGHAT and FQNNGV. With 5 bases clipped from V and 2 bases from J, the junction kept 9 bases outside the gene matches. The CDR3, as DNA: TGTGCCAGCAGCCCACAAGGGGCGGGGGGGCAAGAGACCCAGTACTTC. As protein: CASSPQGAGGQETQYF.

The chain combines TRBV5-4 with TRBJ1-5; D perhaps matches TRBD1 (5 bases). CDR1 is SGHNT, CDR2 YYREEE, per germline (reference sequence). The CDR3 covers 16 residues. V shed 0 bases and J shed 0 bases, with 10 bases lying between them. DNA for the CDR3: TGTGCCAGCAGCTTGGGTCCGGGGGATAGCAATCAGCCCCAGCATTTT. Protein product: CASSLGPGDSNQPQHF.

The chain has TRBV27 and TRBJ2-5; a weak D match, TRBD2 (5 bases). The CDR3 totals 14 residues. Germline assignment: CDR1 MNHEY and CDR2 SMNVEV (reference sequence). V was clipped by 4 bases and J by 5 bases, with 14 bases between them. The CDR3 region is CASSSGSRRETQYF. CDR3 sequence (DNA): TGTGCCAGCAGTTCGGGGAGCAGGCGGGAGACCCAGTACTTC.

The rearrangement joins TRBV10-3 to TRBJ1-3; D gene uncertain. Trimming removed 7 bases at V and 0 bases at J, with 4 bases between. This CDR3 contains 12 residues. CDR1 and CDR2 from the germline V gene are ENHRY and SYGVKD. The CDR3 here is CAIKYSGNTIYF. CDR3 bases: TGTGCCATCAAATACTCTGGAAACACCATATATTTT.

The rearrangement joins TRBV30 to TRBJ1-3, with D uncertain. CDR1 GTSNPN and CDR2 SVGIG come from the germline V gene (reference sequence). Trimming shortened V by 2 bases and J by 7 bases, and 18 bases separated the two germline ends. The CDR3 is 15 residues long. The CDR3 sequence is CAWSRTKKGGNTIYF. The CDR3 coding sequence is TGTGCCTGGAGTAGGACTAAAAAGGGAGGGAACACCATATATTTT.

The chain is built from TRBV5-1 and TRBJ1-2; D ambiguous. The CDR3 is 15 amino acids. Germline assignment: CDR1 SGHRS and CDR2 YFSETQ. V was clipped by 0 bases and J by 1 base, with 10 bases between them. CDR3 amino acids: CASSLAPEVNYGYTF. DNA of the CDR3: TGCGCCAGCAGCTTGGCGCCAGAGGTTAACTATGGCTACACCTTC.

The chain recombines TRBV30 with TRBJ1-3; D call uncertain. The CDR3 length is 13 residues. Trimming removed 4 bases at V and 0 bases at J, with 7 bases between. Germline CDR1 is GTSNPN and CDR2 is SVGIG (reference sequence). CDR3 region: CAWKGSSGNTIYF. CDR3 sequence (DNA): TGTGCCTGGAAAGGGAGCTCTGGAAACACCATATATTTT.

This chain links TRBV9 with TRBJ1-6; 8 bases map to TRBD1. Trimming removed 2 bases from V and 5 bases from J; junction bases left unmatched: 3. The CDR3 length is 15 residues. Looked up from germline, CDR1 is SGDLS and CDR2 is YYNGEE. The CDR3 reads CASSVQGANNSPLHF. The CDR3 DNA follows: TGTGCCAGCAGCGTCCAGGGGGCCAATAATTCACCCCTCCACTTT. Looking up the rest from reference TRBV9 and TRBJ1-6 gives the full variable domain: DSGVTQTPKHLITATGQRVTLRCSPRSGDLSVYWYQQSLDQGLQFLIQYYNGEERAKGNILERFSAQQFPDLHSELNLSSLELGDSALYFCASSVQGANNSPLHFGNGTRLTVT.